This T cell receptor (beta chain) was captured by sequencing in a study of blood T cell repertoires in COVID-19. In the study overall: Cohort 3 donors were reported recovered after two negative PCRs, clearance, or symptom resolution. The United States, Italy and Spain supplied acute and convalescent COVID-19 samples.

Participants were placed into cohorts based on the clinical history they reported. Some clones are missing from TCRdb's copy, which holds only in-frame ones; the method was immunoSEQ multiplex PCR. The repertoire includes approximately 360,000 clones, 80% to 90% of them detected once, and more than 1.5% sits in the top ten. The V gene lost 0 bases and the J gene lost 10 bases, with 7 bases spanning the gap. The CDR3 is made up of 12 amino acids. CDR1 MNHEY and CDR2 SMNVEV come from the germline V gene (reference sequence). The sequenced material came from PBMCs or T cells enriched from blood (not recorded which). This chain links TRBV27 with TRBJ2-1; D unresolved. This clonotype originated in a man aged 40-49 years in a cohort exposed to, infected with or recovered from COVID-19 (not recorded which). In nucleotides, the CDR3 is TGTGCCAGCAGTTTATCGCAGAAGGAGCAGTTCTTC. This encodes CASSLSQKEQFF.